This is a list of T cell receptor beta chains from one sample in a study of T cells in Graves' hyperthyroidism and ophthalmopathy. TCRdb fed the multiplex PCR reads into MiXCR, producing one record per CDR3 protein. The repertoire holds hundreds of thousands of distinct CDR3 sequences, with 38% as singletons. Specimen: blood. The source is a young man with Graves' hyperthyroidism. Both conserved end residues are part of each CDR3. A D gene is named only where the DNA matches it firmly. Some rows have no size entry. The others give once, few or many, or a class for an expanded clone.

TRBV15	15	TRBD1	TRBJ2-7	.	CATSSAGTVPYEQYF	TGTGCCACCAGCAGCGCTGGGACAGTTCCCTACGAGCAGTACTTC
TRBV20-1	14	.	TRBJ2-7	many	CSVPTRHEPYEQYF	TGCAGTGTCCCAACGCGTCACGAGCCCTACGAGCAGTACTTC
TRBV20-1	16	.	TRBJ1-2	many	CSARDAGRDLNYGYTF	TGCAGTGCTAGAGACGCGGGCAGAGACCTTAACTATGGCTACACCTTC
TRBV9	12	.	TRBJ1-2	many	CASSVPAYGYTF	TGTGCCAGCAGCGTACCCGCCTATGGCTACACCTTC
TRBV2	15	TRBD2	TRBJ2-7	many	CASRQGTSGAYEQYF	TGTGCCAGCAGACAAGGGACTAGCGGGGCCTACGAGCAGTACTTC
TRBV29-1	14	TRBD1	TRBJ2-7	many	CSVNPGTGGYEQYF	TGCAGCGTTAACCCCGGGACAGGGGGGTACGAGCAGTACTTC
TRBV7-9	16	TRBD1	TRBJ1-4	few	CASSYGQGSVHEKLFF	TGTGCCAGCAGCTACGGACAGGGAAGTGTTCATGAAAAACTGTTTTTT
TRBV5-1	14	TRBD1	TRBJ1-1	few	CASSWDRENTEAFF	TGCGCCAGCAGCTGGGACAGGGAGAACACTGAAGCTTTCTTT
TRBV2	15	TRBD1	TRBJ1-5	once	CASSQVTGNNQPQHF	TGTGCCAGCAGTCAAGTGACAGGGAACAATCAGCCCCAGCATTTT
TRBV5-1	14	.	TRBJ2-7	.	CASSRSDSPHEQYF	TGCGCCAGCAGCCGATCGGACAGCCCCCACGAGCAGTACTTC
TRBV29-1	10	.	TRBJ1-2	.	CSASREGYTF	TGCAGCGCATCCAGGGAGGGGTACACCTTC
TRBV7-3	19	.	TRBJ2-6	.	CASRERGRRGLSGANVLTF	TGTGCCAGCAGAGAGAGGGGCCGCAGGGGCCTTAGTGGGGCCAACGTCCTGACTTTC
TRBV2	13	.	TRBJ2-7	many	CASSDRVSYEQYF	TGTGCCAGCAGTGACAGGGTTAGCTACGAGCAGTACTTC
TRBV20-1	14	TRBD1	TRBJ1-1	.	CSAVGTGRNTEAFF	TGCAGTGCCGTCGGGACAGGGAGGAACACTGAAGCTTTCTTT
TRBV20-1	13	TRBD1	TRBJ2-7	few	CSARPRQGYEQYF	TGCAGTGCTAGACCCAGACAGGGATACGAGCAGTACTTC
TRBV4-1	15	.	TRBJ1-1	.	CASSPLGVGWTEAFF	TGCGCCAGCAGCCCCCTTGGGGTGGGGTGGACTGAAGCTTTCTTT